The clone carrying this TCR beta chain was observed once. Its antigen remains unknown. This specimen comes from a study of vaccination effects on CD4 cells after COVID-19. Looking at the study overall: Two-dose vaccination with either BNT162b2 or mRNA-1273 was given to the participants.

Germline CDR1 is GTSNPN and CDR2 is SVGIG (reference sequence). This CDR3 is built from 15 residues. V lost 3 bases, J lost 5 bases, and 4 bases stayed unmatched. The method was immunoSEQ multiplex PCR; TCRdb's version includes in-frame clones alone and lacks a portion of them. The top ten clones hold approximately 2.8% of a sample with 40,000 to 45,000 clones, around 77% of them seen once. Notes on the study in general: The study enrolled few convalescent patients and sampled no early post-infection timepoints. Common cold coronavirus cross-reactivity was shown by only 1 of 255 vaccine-induced clones in healthy vaccinees.

Prior to sequencing, the ViraFEST assay stimulated PBMC with viral peptide pools, which expanded the antigen-specific CD4+ T cells. When ten to eleven days of culture had elapsed, CD4+ T cells were isolated. Nucleocapsid antibodies were negative in the vaccine recipients, who had never had SARS-CoV-2 infection. The rearrangement uses TRBV30 and TRBJ2-5; 15 bases fit TRBD2. The sample was CD4+ T cells from PBMCs cultured with HCoV-NL63 spike peptides, taken before COVID-19 vaccination. This receptor was obtained from a human donor who received a COVID-19 vaccine. The CDR3 is CAWSGLAGGQETQYF. The CDR3 DNA reads TGTGCCTGGAGCGGACTAGCGGGGGGGCAGGAGACCCAGTACTTC. The full variable domain, rest sourced from reference TRBV30 and TRBJ2-5, is SQTIHQWPATLVQPVGSPLSLECTVEGTSNPNLYWYRQAAGRGLQLLFYSVGIGQISSEVPQNLSASRPQDRQFILSSKKLLLSDSGFYLCAWSGLAGGQETQYFGPGTRLLVL.